The clone carrying this T cell receptor (beta chain) was counted once. These data are taken from a study of shared clonotypes between healthy human individuals. This table comes from immunoSEQ multiplex PCR, and its TCRdb copy is limited to in-frame clones, with some not included. The sample shows approximately 500,000 clones, roughly 85% of them seen only once. The CDR3 extends over 14 amino acids. The V and J ends lost 2 bases and 3 bases respectively, with 13 bases between them. CDR1 is GTSNPN, CDR2 SVGIG, per germline (reference sequence). The rearrangement joins TRBV30 to TRBJ1-2; a weak D match, TRBD1 (5 bases). The sample comprised PBMCs. The clonotype was recovered from a woman between 40 and 55 years old in good health. Some clones in this sample may be carry-over from other donors' samples. The CDR3: CAWSRGERDYGYTF. The DNA for the CDR3 is TGTGCCTGGAGTCGGGGGGAAAGAGACTATGGCTACACCTTC.